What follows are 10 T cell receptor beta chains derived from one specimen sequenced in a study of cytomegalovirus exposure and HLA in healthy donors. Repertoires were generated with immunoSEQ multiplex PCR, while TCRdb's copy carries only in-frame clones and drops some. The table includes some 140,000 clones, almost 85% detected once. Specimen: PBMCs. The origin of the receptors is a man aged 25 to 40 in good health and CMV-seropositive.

CDR3 in amino acids: CASTPKVTISKYEQYF. The CDR3 coding sequence is TGTGCCAGCACCCCCAAAGTGACTATTTCGAAGTACGAGCAGTACTTC. This chain links TRBV2 with TRBJ2-7; maybe TRBD2 (5 bases). Germline V gene sequence: CDR1 SNHLY, CDR2 FYNNEI. The V end was cut by 7 bases, the J end by 4 bases, with 23 bases between. The CDR3 is made up of 16 amino acids.

This chain's CDR3 is CAWISYSGRIHEQYF. The CDR3 region has the DNA TGTGCCTGGATCTCGTATAGCGGGAGGATCCACGAGCAGTACTTC. The V call is TRBV30, the J call TRBJ2-7; 10 nucleotides align to TRBD2. The V and J ends lost 4 bases and 5 bases, in that order; junction bases with no gene match: 11. Per germline, CDR1 GTSNPN and CDR2 SVGIG (reference sequence). The CDR3 runs 15 residues.

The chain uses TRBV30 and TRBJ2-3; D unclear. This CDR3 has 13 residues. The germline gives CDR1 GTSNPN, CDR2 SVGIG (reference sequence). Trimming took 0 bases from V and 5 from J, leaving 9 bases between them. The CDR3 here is CAWSVNPGDTQYF. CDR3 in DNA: TGTGCCTGGAGTGTTAACCCGGGAGATACGCAGTATTTT.

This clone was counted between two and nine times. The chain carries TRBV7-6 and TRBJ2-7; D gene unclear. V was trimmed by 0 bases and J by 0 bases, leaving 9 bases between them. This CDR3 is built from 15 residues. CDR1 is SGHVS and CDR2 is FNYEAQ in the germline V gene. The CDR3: CASSLAPVSSYEQYF. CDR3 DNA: TGTGCCAGCAGCTTAGCACCGGTGAGCTCCTACGAGCAGTACTTC.

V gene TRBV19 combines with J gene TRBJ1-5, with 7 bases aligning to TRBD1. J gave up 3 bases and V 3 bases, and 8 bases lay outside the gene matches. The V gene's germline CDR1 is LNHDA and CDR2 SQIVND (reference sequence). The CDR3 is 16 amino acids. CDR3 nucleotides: TGTGCCAGTAGTATGAACAGGGGACGCTCCAATCAGCCCCAGCATTTT. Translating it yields CASSMNRGRSNQPQHF.

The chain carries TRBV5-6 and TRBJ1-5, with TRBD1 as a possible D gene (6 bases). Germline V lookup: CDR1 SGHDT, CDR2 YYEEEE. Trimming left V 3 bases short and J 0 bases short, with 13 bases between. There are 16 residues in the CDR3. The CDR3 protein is CASSSRDKDSNQPQHF. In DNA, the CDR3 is TGTGCCAGCAGCTCCCGGGACAAAGATAGCAATCAGCCCCAGCATTTT.

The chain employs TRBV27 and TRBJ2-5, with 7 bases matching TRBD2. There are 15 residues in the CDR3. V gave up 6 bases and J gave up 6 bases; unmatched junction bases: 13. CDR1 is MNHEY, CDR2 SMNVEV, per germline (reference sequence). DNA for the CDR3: TGTGCCAGCAGATCCCCCATCGCGGGGGATCAGACCCAGTACTTC. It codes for CASRSPIAGDQTQYF.

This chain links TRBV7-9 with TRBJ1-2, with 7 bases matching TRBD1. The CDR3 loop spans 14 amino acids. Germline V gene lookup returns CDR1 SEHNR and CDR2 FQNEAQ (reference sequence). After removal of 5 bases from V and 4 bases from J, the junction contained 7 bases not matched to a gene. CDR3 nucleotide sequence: TGTGCCAGCAGCCCGAAGGGGGCTGGCTATGGCTACACCTTC. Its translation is CASSPKGAGYGYTF. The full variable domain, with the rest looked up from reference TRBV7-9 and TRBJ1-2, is DTGVSQNPRHKITKRGQNVTFRCDPISEHNRLYWYRQTLGQGPEFLTYFQNEAQLEKSRLLSDRFSAERPKGSFSTLEIQRTEQGDSAMYLCASSPKGAGYGYTFGSGTRLTVV.

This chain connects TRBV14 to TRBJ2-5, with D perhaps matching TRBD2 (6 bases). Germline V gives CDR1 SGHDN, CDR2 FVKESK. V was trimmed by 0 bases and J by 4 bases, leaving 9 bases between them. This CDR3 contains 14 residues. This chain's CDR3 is CASSQDNGGETQYF. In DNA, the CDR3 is TGTGCCAGCAGCCAAGATAACGGGGGAGAGACCCAGTACTTC.

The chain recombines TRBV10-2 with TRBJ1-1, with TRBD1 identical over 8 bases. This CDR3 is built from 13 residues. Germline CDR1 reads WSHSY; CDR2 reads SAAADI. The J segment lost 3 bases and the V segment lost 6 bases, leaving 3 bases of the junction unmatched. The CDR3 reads CASRVTGDTEAFF. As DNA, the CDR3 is TGCGCCAGCAGGGTGACAGGGGACACTGAAGCTTTCTTT.